A single sample gave rise to the 28 T cell receptor beta chains below, sequenced in a study of OX40 agonist ivuxolimab in advanced cancers. Sequencing was performed with immunoSEQ multiplex PCR; in TCRdb, only in-frame clones are kept and a portion is missing. The data contain over 70,000 clones, 86% of them singletons. The sequencing used CD4+ or CD8+ T cells sorted from blood, collected in a trial of the OX40 agonist ivuxolimab. All receptors come from an adult with an advanced solid tumor such as melanoma, head and neck, liver or kidney cancer.

CDR3 in amino acids: CASSPRSGSINEQYF. The CDR3 DNA reads TGTGCCAGCTCACCACGGAGCGGGAGTATCAACGAGCAGTACTTC. This sequence joins TRBV18 and TRBJ2-7; 8 bases are shared with TRBD2. V was pared by 1 base and J by 5 bases, with 7 bases of the junction left unmatched. Germline V gene lookup returns CDR1 KGHSH and CDR2 LQKENI. The CDR3 is 15 residues long.

The CDR3 sequence: CASSLGTGTGANVLTF. The DNA of the CDR3 is TGTGCCAGCAGCTTAGGAACAGGGACTGGGGCCAACGTCCTGACTTTC. The chain is built from TRBV11-3 and TRBJ2-6; tentative D call: TRBD1 (6 bases). Deletions cut 1 base from V and 2 bases from J, with 9 bases between. Germline CDR1 reads SGHNT; CDR2 reads YENEEA. CDR3 size: 16 residues.

This clone has a single count. This chain joins TRBV7-2 and TRBJ1-1; 8 bases are a match to TRBD1. Germline assignment: CDR1 SGHTA and CDR2 FQGNSA. Trimming took 6 bases from V and 5 from J; bases not matched to a gene: 8. CDR3 length: 14 amino acids. CDR3 coding DNA: TGTGCCAGCAGGAGACAGGGGATGGGGACTGAAGCTTTCTTT. As protein: CASRRQGMGTEAFF.

This rearrangement joins TRBV7-9 to TRBJ1-1; D uncertain. The germline CDR1 and CDR2 sequences are SEHNR and FQNEAQ (reference sequence). This CDR3 is 12 amino acids long. Trimming removed 3 bases at V and 6 bases at J, with 8 bases between. The CDR3 protein is CASSFEVAEAFF. The CDR3 DNA is TGTGCCAGCAGCTTCGAGGTGGCTGAAGCTTTCTTT.

The J gene is TRBJ2-1, the V gene TRBV2, with 14 bases lining up with TRBD2. The ends lost 6 bases at V and 9 bases at J; junction bases unmatched: 1. Germline V gives CDR1 SNHLY, CDR2 FYNNEI. This CDR3 spans 13 amino acids. The CDR3 here is CASRGLAGVEQFF. Here the CDR3 DNA reads TGTGCCAGCAGGGGACTAGCGGGAGTTGAGCAGTTCTTC.

The rearrangement joins TRBV6-6 to TRBJ1-3; D gene unclear. The V gene's germline CDR1 is MNHNY and CDR2 SVGAGI (reference sequence). CDR3 size: 16 residues. V dropped 2 bases and J dropped 7 bases, with 18 bases sitting between them. CDR3 sequence reads: CASSYGGSFTLNTIYF. As DNA, the CDR3 is TGTGCCAGCAGTTACGGTGGCAGTTTTACACTCAACACCATATATTTT.

This chain joins TRBV30 and TRBJ1-5; D is possibly TRBD1 (5 bases). CDR1 is GTSNPN, CDR2 SVGIG, per germline (reference sequence). The V and J ends lost 0 bases and 6 bases respectively, with 9 bases between them. The CDR3 loop spans 13 amino acids. CDR3 sequence (DNA): TGTGCCTGGAGTGTCCAGGGTACTCAGCCCCAGCATTTT. This sequence encodes CAWSVQGTQPQHF.

The chain employs TRBV19 and TRBJ2-1; 13 bases line up with TRBD2. Per the germline V gene, CDR1 is LNHDA and CDR2 is SQIVND (reference sequence). The CDR3 spans 16 residues. V shed 5 bases and J 8 bases; nucleotides not matched to a gene: 9. CDR3 bases: TGTGCCAGTAGTCCAAGGACTAGCGGGGGCCGGTATGAGCAGTTCTTC. Translated: CASSPRTSGGRYEQFF.

V usage is TRBV19 and J usage is TRBJ1-1; D gene unclear. CDR3 length equals 15 residues. The germline CDR1 and CDR2 sequences are LNHDA and SQIVND (reference sequence). Trimming stripped 7 bases from V and 1 base from J, with 16 bases between. CDR3 sequence reads: CASTLGRNSNTEAFF. In nucleotides, the CDR3 is TGTGCCAGTACCCTTGGTAGGAATTCGAACACTGAAGCTTTCTTT. Based on the CDR3 plus reference TRBV19 and TRBJ1-1, the full variable domain is DGGITQSPKYLFRKEGQNVTLSCEQNLNHDAMYWYRQDPGQGLRLIYYSQIVNDFQKGDIAEGYSVSREKKESFPLTVTSAQKNPTAFYLCASTLGRNSNTEAFFGQGTRLTVV.

The chain is built from TRBV11-2 and TRBJ2-7; D is unclear. The CDR3 contains 12 residues. V was clipped by 0 bases and J by 1 base, with 1 base between them. Germline CDR1 SGHAT, CDR2 FQNNGV. CDR3: CASSLESYEQYF. The CDR3 DNA reads TGTGCCAGCAGCTTAGAGTCCTACGAGCAGTACTTC.

The J gene is TRBJ1-2, the V gene TRBV29-1; maybe TRBD1 (5 bases). This CDR3 is 12 amino acids long. CDR1 is SQVTM, CDR2 ANQGSEA, per germline. CDR3 protein: CSGGTLNYGYTF. CDR3 bases: TGCAGTGGGGGGACCCTGAACTATGGCTACACCTTC.

The chain has TRBV5-1 and TRBJ2-5; D perhaps matches TRBD1 (5 bases). The germline gives CDR1 SGHRS, CDR2 YFSETQ. With 0 bases removed from V and 7 bases from J, the gap between germline ends came to 19 bases. The CDR3 contains 16 residues. CDR3 loop: CASSLEGLGTKLTQYF. Written as DNA, the CDR3 is TGCGCCAGCAGCTTGGAGGGGTTAGGAACCAAGTTGACCCAGTACTTC.

This clone has just one count. CDR3 nucleotides: TGTGCCAGCAGTTCGGTCGGGGGTGGGGGCACTGAAGCTTTCTTT. Translated: CASSSVGGGGTEAFF. The J gene is TRBJ1-1, the V gene TRBV6-5; TRBD1 might be the D (5 bases). The CDR3 loop spans 15 amino acids. V lost 4 bases and J lost 4, with 16 bases in between. Germline loops: CDR1 MNHEY, CDR2 SVGAGI.

This rearrangement joins TRBV7-2 to TRBJ2-5; TRBD2 aligns across 12 bases. The ends lost 7 bases at V and 4 bases at J; junction bases unmatched: 7. The germline gives CDR1 SGHTA, CDR2 FQGNSA. The CDR3 extends over 15 amino acids. The CDR3 protein is CASTLAGGVSETQYF. The DNA for the CDR3 is TGTGCCAGCACCCTAGCGGGAGGGGTTTCAGAGACCCAGTACTTC.

The chain links TRBV6-5 to TRBJ2-5, with D unresolved. This CDR3 has 15 residues. V lost 0 bases and J lost 2, with 10 bases in between. CDR1 and CDR2 from the germline V gene are MNHEY and SVGAGI. This chain's CDR3 is CASSYSPGLQETQYF. For the CDR3, the DNA is TGTGCCAGCAGTTACTCTCCAGGCTTACAAGAGACCCAGTACTTC.

The chain employs TRBV6-6 and TRBJ2-3; TRBD2 is a possible D gene (6 bases). The CDR3 has 13 amino acids. Trimming stripped 6 bases from V and 5 bases from J, with 12 bases between. CDR1 is MNHNY and CDR2 is SVGAGI in the germline V gene (reference sequence). CDR3 DNA: TGTGCCAGCAGCCCTCCCGGGAGAGATACGCAGTATTTT. Amino acids: CASSPPGRDTQYF.

The rearrangement links TRBV6-5 to TRBJ1-5; D is unclear. Germline V gene data show CDR1 as MNHEY and CDR2 as SVGAGI. V was pared by 10 bases and J by 1 base, with 11 bases between. The CDR3 has 13 residues. CDR3 bases: TGTGCCATAGGACGCGTCAGCAATCAGCCCCAGCATTTT. Translated: CAIGRVSNQPQHF.

The rearrangement links TRBV5-5 to TRBJ2-7; 10 nucleotides line up with TRBD1. V was pared by 4 bases and J by 3 bases, with 10 bases of the junction left unmatched. Germline V lookup: CDR1 SGHKS, CDR2 YYEKEE (reference sequence). There are 16 residues in the CDR3. As DNA, the CDR3 is TGTGCCAGCAGCCCAGGACAGGGGGGCTTCGACTACGAGCAGTACTTC. As protein: CASSPGQGGFDYEQYF.

The genes are TRBV4-2 and TRBJ2-7; TRBD2 matches at 15 bases. The germline CDR1 and CDR2 sequences are LGHNA and YNFKEQ. With V trimmed by 2 bases and J by 6 bases, 5 bases remained unmatched. CDR3 length: 16 amino acids. CDR3 coding DNA: TGTGCCAGCAGCCAAAGGACTAGCGGGAGGGTTGGCGAGCAGTACTTC. It is translated as CASSQRTSGRVGEQYF.

This clone showed up just a few times. This rearrangement joins TRBV18 to TRBJ2-7; TRBD2 matches 8 bases. Germline V CDR1 and CDR2: KGHSH, LQKENI. V shed 3 bases, J shed 2 bases, and the junction held 9 bases outside the gene matches. The length of the CDR3 is 16 residues. Here the CDR3 DNA reads TGTGCCAGCTCACCCTCCCGCGGGGGGTCCACCTACGAGCAGTACTTC. It specifies CASSPSRGGSTYEQYF.

The chain is built from TRBV18 and TRBJ2-5, with D unclear. CDR1 KGHSH and CDR2 LQKENI come from the germline V gene. The CDR3 length is 12 residues. With 5 bases removed from V and 0 bases from J, the gap between germline ends came to 4 bases. CDR3 region: CASSNYQETQYF. CDR3 bases: TGTGCCAGCTCAAATTACCAAGAGACCCAGTACTTC.

This clone has only one observation. This sequence joins TRBV12-5 and TRBJ2-2, with TRBD2 matching over 11 bases. The CDR3 has 15 amino acids. With V trimmed by 5 bases and J by 4 bases, 3 bases remained unmatched. Germline lookup yields CDR1 LGHNT and CDR2 FRNRAP. Here the CDR3 reads CASGLAGGGTGELFF. CDR3 coding DNA: TGTGCTAGTGGTCTAGCGGGAGGTGGCACCGGGGAGCTGTTTTTT.

This chain links TRBV5-1 with TRBJ2-2; D possibly corresponds to TRBD2 (5 bases). V lost 4 bases, J lost 4 bases, and 17 bases lay in between. CDR1 and CDR2 from the germline V gene are SGHRS and YFSETQ. The CDR3 is 16 residues long. The CDR3 nucleotides read TGCGCCAGCAGCCCCGCGGCCCTAGCAGGCACCGGGGAGCTGTTTTTT. Protein: CASSPAALAGTGELFF.

The chain links TRBV7-9 to TRBJ1-1, with D possibly being TRBD1 (6 bases). The CDR3 totals 13 residues. From germline, CDR1 is SEHNR and CDR2 FQNEAQ (reference sequence). With 4 bases removed from V and 2 bases from J, the gap between germline ends came to 8 bases. In nucleotides, the CDR3 is TGTGCCAGCAGCTCGGGACAAAACACTGAAGCTTTCTTT. Protein sequence: CASSSGQNTEAFF.

The DNA of the CDR3 is TGTGCCAGCAGCGTGGGGTCCCCCTACAATGAGCAGTTCTTC. Translation: CASSVGSPYNEQFF. The chain joins TRBV9 to TRBJ2-1; unclear D gene. The V end was cut by 2 bases, the J end by 2 bases, with 8 bases between. CDR3 size: 14 residues. Germline V CDR1 and CDR2: SGDLS, YYNGEE. Filled out from reference TRBV9 and TRBJ2-1, the complete variable domain reads DSGVTQTPKHLITATGQRVTLRCSPRSGDLSVYWYQQSLDQGLQFLIQYYNGEERAKGNILERFSAQQFPDLHSELNLSSLELGDSALYFCASSVGSPYNEQFFGPGTRLTVL.

This chain connects TRBV7-4 to TRBJ2-7; 8 positions match TRBD2. Germline V gene lookup returns CDR1 SGHVT and CDR2 SQSDAQ. CDR3 length: 15 amino acids. Trimming removed 2 bases from V and 4 bases from J; junction bases left unmatched: 7. CDR3 protein: CASSLKGASGYEQYF. CDR3 coding DNA: TGTGCCAGCAGCTTAAAAGGGGCTAGCGGGTACGAGCAGTACTTC.

The chain carries TRBV7-9 and TRBJ1-1; D gene ambiguous. The CDR3 loop spans 12 amino acids. V gave up 5 bases and J gave up 2 bases, with 6 bases separating them. CDR1 is SEHNR, CDR2 FQNEAQ, per germline (reference sequence). CDR3 region: CASSPQNTEAFF. CDR3 DNA: TGTGCCAGCAGCCCTCAAAACACTGAAGCTTTCTTT.

The rearrangement joins TRBV18 to TRBJ2-3; maybe TRBD1 (6 bases). Germline V gene lookup returns CDR1 KGHSH and CDR2 LQKENI. Between the trimmed V and J ends, which lost 1 base and 4 bases, there was a span of 12 bases. The CDR3 has 15 amino acids. For the CDR3, the DNA is TGTGCCAGCTCACCACTTACGGCAGGGGCAGATACGCAGTATTTT. As protein: CASSPLTAGADTQYF.